The next 32 T cell receptor beta chains were all read from a single sample in a study of shared clonotypes between healthy human individuals. Naivety among CD8 cells was defined by CD45RO negativity and positive CCR7 selection, thereby excluding terminally differentiated effector memory CD45RA+ cells. Generated by immunoSEQ multiplex PCR, the TCRdb table keeps only in-frame clones and is missing some. There are approximately 650,000 clones in the sample; roughly 96% occur only once, and around 0.11% lies in the top ten. Sequenced input: naive CD8+ T cells sorted from blood. Every receptor here comes from a woman in her thirties in good health.

The rearrangement joins TRBV5-4 to TRBJ1-2, with 8 bases aligning to TRBD1. This CDR3 comprises 14 residues. Trimming at V came to 3 bases and at J to 6 bases, leaving 7 bases not matched to a gene. The germline gives CDR1 SGHNT, CDR2 YYREEE (reference sequence). CDR3: CASSSAGQGDGYTF. As DNA, the CDR3 is TGTGCCAGCAGCTCCGCCGGACAGGGCGATGGCTACACCTTC.

In its sample, this clone was seen once. J is TRBJ2-5 and V is TRBV28, with D maybe TRBD1 (6 bases). TRBJ2-7 matches the DNA end more closely, so the J call is doubtful. CDR1 MDHEN and CDR2 SYDVKM come from the germline V gene. The CDR3 extends over 12 amino acids. The CDR3 protein is CASSPTGSEQYF. For the CDR3, the DNA is TGTGCCAGCAGTCCAACAGGGAGCGAGCAGTACTTC.

The chain joins TRBV7-9 to TRBJ2-7, with 7 bases matching TRBD2. The CDR3 is made up of 14 amino acids. With 5 bases clipped from V and 7 bases from J, the junction kept 11 bases outside the gene matches. Germline CDR1 and CDR2: SEHNR and FQNEAQ (reference sequence). CDR3 DNA sequence: TGTGCCAGCAGCCCACTAGCGCCCCGGGGTGAGCAGTACTTC. It codes for CASSPLAPRGEQYF.

The chain couples TRBV5-6 to TRBJ1-1; D is unclear. The CDR3 has 11 residues. Germline CDR1 reads SGHDT; CDR2 reads YYEEEE. V lost 2 bases to trimming and J lost 9 bases, with 8 bases between them. This chain's CDR3 is CASSLRSQAFF. CDR3 in DNA: TGTGCCAGCAGCTTACGGAGCCAAGCTTTCTTT. Supplemented by reference TRBV5-6 and TRBJ1-1, the full variable domain reads DAGVTQSPTHLIKTRGQQVTLRCSPKSGHDTVSWYQQALGQGPQFIFQYYEEEERQRGNFPDRFSGHQFPNYSSELNVNALLLGDSALYLCASSLRSQAFFGQGTRLTVV.

V gene TRBV13 combines with J gene TRBJ2-7, with 8 positions matching TRBD2. V shed 4 bases and J 5 bases; nucleotides not matched to a gene: 10. Germline CDR1 reads PRHDT; CDR2 reads FYEKMQ (reference sequence). CDR3 length equals 15 residues. The CDR3 spells CASSSAGAGEDEQYF. As DNA, the CDR3 is TGTGCCAGCAGCTCAGCGGGGGCCGGGGAGGACGAGCAGTACTTC.

The chain employs TRBV11-2 and TRBJ2-1, with no clear D. In germline, CDR1 is SGHAT, CDR2 FQNNGV. Trimming removed 1 base at V and 7 bases at J, with 5 bases between. This CDR3 spans 12 amino acids. The CDR3 sequence is CASSLVENEQFF. CDR3 nucleotides: TGTGCCAGCAGCTTAGTGGAGAATGAGCAGTTCTTC. Complete variable domain (other parts from reference TRBV11-2 and TRBJ2-1): EAGVAQSPRYKIIEKRQSVAFWCNPISGHATLYWYQQILGQGPKLLIQFQNNGVVDDSQLPKDRFSAERLKGVDSTLKIQPAKLEDSAVYLCASSLVENEQFFGPGTRLTVL.

This clone was counted between two and nine times. In the same sample, other DNA sequences code for this CDR3. CDR3 residues: CASSPGTSGRNEQFF. In DNA, the CDR3 is TGTGCCAGCAGCCCCGGGACTAGCGGGAGGAATGAGCAGTTCTTC. The V call is TRBV27, the J call TRBJ2-1; 15 bases agree with TRBD2. Looked up from germline, CDR1 is MNHEY and CDR2 is SMNVEV (reference sequence). The CDR3 is 15 amino acids. The V segment lost 6 bases and the J segment 7 bases; nucleotides outside the gene matches: 4.

The chain carries TRBV27 and TRBJ2-1; 11 bases fit TRBD2. There are 16 residues in the CDR3. Germline values: CDR1 MNHEY, CDR2 SMNVEV (reference sequence). V lost 5 bases to trimming and J lost 8 bases; unmatched junction nucleotides: 11. This CDR3 is CASSPSLAGGAHEQFF. Here the CDR3 DNA reads TGTGCCAGCAGTCCCTCTCTAGCGGGAGGTGCCCATGAGCAGTTCTTC.

This clone was picked up one time. The chain couples TRBV28 to TRBJ1-3, with D unclear. The V and J ends lost 6 bases and 2 bases respectively, with 17 bases between them. The CDR3 has 16 residues. Germline CDR1 MDHEN, CDR2 SYDVKM. CDR3 bases: TGTGCCAGCAGCCAGAACCGGGTGAAAACTGGAAACACCATATATTTT. It is translated as CASSQNRVKTGNTIYF.

The chain uses TRBV7-9 and TRBJ2-7; TRBD2 matches at 12 bases. The CDR3 extends over 19 amino acids. Trimming cost V 5 bases and J 2 bases; bases outside gene matches: 16. In germline, CDR1 is SEHNR, CDR2 FQNEAQ (reference sequence). Here the CDR3 reads CASSHTLAGGQLTPYEQYF. The DNA for the CDR3 is TGTGCCAGCAGCCACACGCTAGCGGGAGGGCAGTTAACCCCCTACGAGCAGTACTTC.

The rearrangement links TRBV27 to TRBJ1-1; TRBD1 is a possible D gene (6 bases). The CDR3 consists of 14 residues. Per germline, CDR1 MNHEY and CDR2 SMNVEV (reference sequence). Trimming cost V 6 bases and J 1 base, with 12 bases left between them. Here the CDR3 DNA reads TGTGCCAGCAGCCAGAGGACAGCGAACACTGAAGCTTTCTTT. Residues: CASSQRTANTEAFF.

The rearrangement uses TRBV27 and TRBJ1-4; D possibly corresponds to TRBD1 (6 bases). V shed 3 bases and J shed 7 bases, with 12 bases lying between them. CDR3 length: 14 amino acids. CDR1 and CDR2 from the germline V gene are MNHEY and SMNVEV (reference sequence). CDR3 sequence: CASSFGGRGEKLFF. In nucleotides, the CDR3 is TGTGCCAGCAGTTTCGGGGGGCGAGGTGAAAAACTGTTTTTT.

This clone appeared once. The V gene is TRBV9, the J gene TRBJ2-3, with 8 bases aligning to TRBD2. The V segment lost 2 bases and the J segment 2 bases; nucleotides outside the gene matches: 4. This CDR3 spans 15 amino acids. Germline V lookup: CDR1 SGDLS, CDR2 YYNGEE. CDR3 sequence (DNA): TGTGCCAGCAGCGTTTATAGCGGGAACACAGATACGCAGTATTTT. This translates into CASSVYSGNTDTQYF.

Written as DNA, the CDR3 is TGTGCCAGCAGCCCTTTTGCAACTAATGAAAAACTGTTTTTT. Encoded protein: CASSPFATNEKLFF. The J gene is TRBJ1-4, the V gene TRBV7-9; the D is unclear. V was cut by 5 bases and J by 0 bases, with 7 bases left in between. The CDR3 sequence is 14 residues long. Germline CDR1 is SEHNR and CDR2 is FQNEAQ (reference sequence).

The chain joins TRBV7-9 to TRBJ2-1; a possible D gene is TRBD1 (6 bases). This CDR3 is built from 16 residues. Trimming pared 5 bases from V and 2 bases from J, leaving 16 bases between. Germline assignment: CDR1 SEHNR and CDR2 FQNEAQ (reference sequence). CDR3 nucleotides: TGTGCCAGCAGCCCGCCCGGGACAAGGACCTACAATGAGCAGTTCTTC. It encodes CASSPPGTRTYNEQFF.

V usage is TRBV6-1 and J usage is TRBJ2-7, with a weak D call TRBD2 (6 bases). Germline CDR1 MNHNS, CDR2 SASEGT. V shed 2 bases and J shed 2 bases, with 19 bases lying between them. The CDR3 length is 17 residues. CDR3 nucleotides: TGTGCCAGCAGTGAACTCGGGACTCCCCAGACTACCTACGAGCAGTACTTC. It encodes CASSELGTPQTTYEQYF.

This chain uses TRBV29-1 with TRBJ2-7; TRBD1 aligns across 8 bases. CDR3 size: 15 residues. Looked up from germline, CDR1 is SQVTM and CDR2 is ANQGSEA. V shed 6 bases, J shed 0 bases, and the junction held 10 bases outside the gene matches. This CDR3 reads CSVALRDRSSYEQYF. CDR3 bases: TGCAGCGTAGCCCTTAGGGACAGGAGCTCCTACGAGCAGTACTTC.

This clone was recorded a few times. This sequence joins TRBV9 and TRBJ2-4, with 8 bases matching TRBD1. V was clipped by 3 bases and J by 6 bases; unmatched bases: 5. The CDR3 consists of 14 residues. CDR1 and CDR2 from the germline V gene are SGDLS and YYNGEE. CDR3 amino acids: CASSGGQGSNIQYF. Here the CDR3 DNA reads TGTGCCAGCAGCGGCGGACAGGGATCAAACATTCAGTACTTC.

The chain links TRBV4-1 to TRBJ2-1; maybe TRBD2 (7 bases). Germline-derived CDR1 and CDR2 are MGHRA and YSYEKL. V was clipped by 4 bases and J by 1 base, with 17 bases between them. CDR3 length: 17 amino acids. Here the CDR3 reads CASSLGGASESYNEQFF. The CDR3 DNA follows: TGCGCCAGCAGCCTGGGGGGGGCTAGCGAGTCCTACAATGAGCAGTTCTTC.

This clone was observed once. J is TRBJ1-2 and V is TRBV28; weak D call: TRBD1 (5 bases). Germline CDR1 is MDHEN and CDR2 is SYDVKM. This CDR3 contains 14 residues. Trimming took 6 bases from V and 2 from J, leaving 13 bases between them. The CDR3 spells CASRGTGQNYGYTF. CDR3 nucleotides: TGTGCCAGCAGGGGCACAGGTCAAAACTATGGCTACACCTTC.

This clone appeared once. V gene TRBV5-1 combines with J gene TRBJ2-1; the match to TRBD2 covers 8 bases. V was pared by 6 bases and J by 6 bases, with 14 bases of the junction left unmatched. The length of the CDR3 is 16 residues. The V gene's germline CDR1 is SGHRS and CDR2 YFSETQ. The CDR3 DNA is TGCGCCAGCACGGGGAGCGGGAGACGGGCCGTCAATGAGCAGTTCTTC. Protein sequence: CASTGSGRRAVNEQFF.

The V call is TRBV27, the J call TRBJ2-4; 8 positions agree with TRBD2. CDR3 length: 18 amino acids. J lost 1 base, V lost 5 bases, and 13 bases had no gene match. Germline CDR1 reads MNHEY; CDR2 reads SMNVEV (reference sequence). CDR3 residues: CASSPPEWERGAKNIQYF. CDR3 bases: TGTGCCAGCAGTCCCCCAGAGTGGGAGCGGGGGGCCAAAAACATTCAGTACTTC.

This clone appeared once. The chain is built from TRBV30 and TRBJ2-2; 8 bases are shared with TRBD2. J gave up 5 bases and V 0 bases, and 8 bases lay outside the gene matches. The CDR3 sequence is 16 residues long. Germline CDR1 reads GTSNPN; CDR2 reads SVGIG (reference sequence). The CDR3 loop is CAWSVGAGLATGELFF. The DNA of the CDR3 is TGTGCCTGGAGTGTAGGCGCAGGACTAGCAACCGGGGAGCTGTTTTTT.

This chain joins TRBV5-4 and TRBJ2-5, with no clear D. Germline V gene data show CDR1 as SGHNT and CDR2 as YYREEE (reference sequence). The V end was cut by 6 bases, the J end by 0 bases, with 9 bases between. This CDR3 has 13 residues. As DNA, the CDR3 is TGTGCCAGCACCTCATTGTACCAAGAGACCCAGTACTTC. This gives the protein CASTSLYQETQYF.

The chain uses TRBV28 and TRBJ1-5; D gene unclear. Germline V lookup: CDR1 MDHEN, CDR2 SYDVKM. The CDR3 extends over 13 amino acids. Trimming removed 5 bases from V and 4 bases from J, with 9 bases in between. Written as DNA, the CDR3 is TGTGCCAGCAGTGAAACAGCAAATCAGCCCCAGCATTTT. Translating it yields CASSETANQPQHF. Full variable domain (rest looked up from reference TRBV28 and TRBJ1-5): DVKVTQSSRYLVKRTGEKVFLECVQDMDHENMFWYRQDPGLGLRLIYFSYDVKMKEKGDIPEGYSVSREKKERFSLILESASTNQTSMYLCASSETANQPQHFGDGTRLSIL.

The CDR3 DNA reads as TGTGCCAGCAGCTCAATAGCGGAAAACACAGATACGCAGTATTTT. It is translated as CASSSIAENTDTQYF. The chain recombines TRBV5-4 with TRBJ2-3; the D gene is possibly TRBD2 (6 bases). This CDR3 is built from 15 residues. V was trimmed by 3 bases and J by 2 bases, leaving 13 bases between them. Germline V lookup: CDR1 SGHNT, CDR2 YYREEE (reference sequence).

V usage is TRBV5-1 and J usage is TRBJ2-5; D is uncertain. From germline, CDR1 is SGHRS and CDR2 YFSETQ. Trimming cost V 0 bases and J 1 base, with 10 bases left between them. There are 15 residues in the CDR3. The CDR3 loop is CASSLEGGIQETQYF. The CDR3 nucleotides read TGCGCCAGCAGCTTGGAAGGTGGTATCCAAGAGACCCAGTACTTC.

This chain joins TRBV2 and TRBJ2-2; TRBD1 matches at 9 bases. J was trimmed by 6 bases and V by 0 bases; bases with no gene match: 5. The germline CDR1 and CDR2 sequences are SNHLY and FYNNEI. The CDR3 loop spans 16 amino acids. The CDR3 DNA reads TGTGCCAGCAGTGAAGCCGGGACAGGGACGGCCGGGGAGCTGTTTTTT. Protein product: CASSEAGTGTAGELFF. The full variable domain, in which reference TRBV2 and TRBJ2-2 provide the parts outside the CDR3, is EPEVTQTPSHQVTQMGQEVILRCVPISNHLYFYWYRQILGQKVEFLVSFYNNEISEKSEIFDDQFSVERPDGSNFTLKIRSTKLEDSAMYFCASSEAGTGTAGELFFGEGSRLTVL.

This clone was recorded once. This chain links TRBV9 with TRBJ2-5; 7 bases fit TRBD1. This CDR3 is 17 amino acids long. The junction had 11 bases not matched to a gene; V was cut back by 2 bases and J by 1 base. Germline CDR1 reads SGDLS; CDR2 reads YYNGEE. The CDR3 spells CASSVQSGTEVQETQYF. DNA for the CDR3: TGTGCCAGCAGCGTCCAGTCCGGGACAGAAGTCCAAGAGACCCAGTACTTC.

The V gene is TRBV7-9, the J gene TRBJ2-3, with D perhaps assigned TRBD1 or TRBD2 (5 bases each). Trimming took off 3 bases at V and 3 bases at J, with 13 bases between the two ends. The germline V gene has CDR1 SEHNR and CDR2 FQNEAQ (reference sequence). CDR3 length: 15 residues. The CDR3 DNA is TGTGCCAGCAGCTTGGGACCACCCCGAACAGATACGCAGTATTTT. It specifies CASSLGPPRTDTQYF. The variable domain in full, completed from reference TRBV7-9 and TRBJ2-3, reads DTGVSQNPRHKITKRGQNVTFRCDPISEHNRLYWYRQTLGQGPEFLTYFQNEAQLEKSRLLSDRFSAERPKGSFSTLEIQRTEQGDSAMYLCASSLGPPRTDTQYFGPGTRLTVL.

V is TRBV19 and J is TRBJ2-3; TRBD2 matches 10 bases. The germline CDR1 and CDR2 sequences are LNHDA and SQIVND (reference sequence). V lost 8 bases to trimming and J lost 3 bases; unmatched junction nucleotides: 11. CDR3 length: 16 residues. The chain's CDR3 is CASHPGLAGATDTQYF. As DNA, the CDR3 is TGTGCCAGTCACCCTGGGCTAGCGGGAGCAACAGATACGCAGTATTTT.

This clone appeared a single time. The CDR3 is CSVEGGRTGGNYEQYF. CDR3 sequence (DNA): TGCAGCGTTGAAGGAGGAAGAACAGGGGGTAACTACGAGCAGTACTTC. The chain couples TRBV29-1 to TRBJ2-7; TRBD1 aligns across 8 bases. The V gene end was trimmed by 1 base and the J gene end by 3 bases; junction bases not matched to a gene: 11. The length of the CDR3 is 16 residues. Germline CDR1 is SQVTM and CDR2 is ANQGSEA.